This TCR beta chain comes out of a study of shared clonotypes between healthy human individuals (dated by TCRdb to about 2020). Some background on the complete study: Three men and two women, aged 18 to 49 years, made up the cohort. Per donor, three plates each were used for CD4 naive and CD4 memory, two for CD8 naive, and one for CD8 memory. To estimate repertoire size and how much clonotypes are shared between individuals, the study performed deep sequencing of blood TCR repertoires from about five healthy adults. To increase sequencing depth and limit assay-specific biases, TCR repertoire library preparation and sequencing were carried out by different laboratories using diverse techniques. Each donor's leukapheresis produced roughly between roughly 0.85 and 9 billion PBMCs. The study at large found these results: Compared with non-shared clonotypes, the clonotypes found in all four sorted-subset donors had higher generation probabilities. Rarefaction of sorted-subset datasets indicated incomplete sequencing despite the large sequencing depth. Because the study included a small number of donors, the genetic and exposure-history diversity represented was limited. Pairwise subsampling indicated that sequencing depth was expected to affect the degree of clonotype sharing among donors. Sampling was restricted to blood, and TCR repertoires in tissue are likely to differ from TCR repertoires in blood. Sharing across a few donors was observed for around 5% of naive CD4, over 3% of naive CD8, over 2% of memory CD4, and 0.4% of memory CD8 clonotypes. Naive subsets generally had larger estimated clonotype richness than memory subsets.

TCR CDR3 regions were amplified from genomic DNA by multiplex PCR using the deep immunoSEQ assay. Extracted genomic DNA from each cell subset was spread evenly across all wells of several immunoSEQ 96-well plates, with each plate serving as a replicate. For sorted subsets, approximately 210 ng of genomic DNA, equivalent to tens of thousands of T cell genomes, went into each replicate PCR. Purified libraries were measured with a Qubit 3.0 fluorometer, size-checked on a Bioanalyzer 2100, and measured again with the KAPA Library Quantification kit. A separate single-read 150-cycle Illumina NextSeq 550 flow cell was used to sequence each immunoSEQ 96-well plate. In the source study's methods: Because only junctional sequences without quality scores were contained in the immunoSEQ output, filtering matching that applied to full-length reads could not be performed. Sequences were annotated with PyIR, a Python wrapper for IgBLAST v1.9, using IMGT germline references to assign V/J genes and CDR3. Reads with weak V/J assignments (E-value above 1e-6), missing CDR3, stop codons, out-of-frame junctions, or ambiguous translated residues were removed. V3J clonotypes were defined as sequences sharing an identical inferred V gene, J gene, and CDR3 amino acid sequence. Percentage overlap between repertoires was computed as shared unique clonotypes divided by the size of the smaller repertoire. RTK rarefaction, the Chao1 estimator, and Recon v2.1 estimates of unobserved clonotypes were used to assess repertoire richness. For all TCRbeta clonotypes obtained by the gDNA method from several donors, generation probabilities were computed with OLGA. TCRdb mirrors the immuneACCESS table, restricted to in-frame sequences. Some clones are absent from its copies; in checked studies, under half trace to an unresolved V gene, and the reason for the others is unknown. V, J and clone size are taken as reported in that table, and D and trimming were inferred from the DNA itself. Here the sample has 2 million to 2.5 million clones; 85% to 95% occur a single time. The biggest ten clones account for more than 0.35% of the sample.

The donors were healthy, HIV-negative adults with no recently reported acute infections or vaccinations. All donors were Caucasian adults living in Nashville, Tennessee, USA. Magnetic negative selection was used to enrich CD4+ T cells, after which naive cells were positively selected on CD45RA and the negative fraction became the memory subset. Blood was obtained by leukapheresis, after which PBMCs were separated by Ficoll-Histopaque density gradient centrifugation and cryopreserved in liquid nitrogen vapor phase. Analytical flow cytometry was used to check the purity and quantity of every magnetically sorted T cell population. Genomic DNA was isolated from each sorted fraction and quantified by UV absorbance on a Nanodrop 2000c. Between the V and J ends, shortened by 5 bases and 0 bases respectively, the junction contains 15 bases. In the germline V gene, CDR1 corresponds to MGHRA and CDR2 to YSYEKL. Spanning cysteine to phenylalanine, the CDR3 consists of 16 amino acids. Solely the CDR3 DNA is kept, with 48 bases framed from the first base.

In the case of this clone: Its antigen target is currently unknown. Qualities for individual bases were not recorded, and no much larger clone is one base off.

The chain is assembled from TRBV4-1 and TRBJ2-3; TRBD1 might be the D gene, on 5 matching bases. The source material was naive CD4+ T cells from PBMCs. This specimen's cell subset or site label, per the study, means: CD45RA+ positively selected. The origin of this receptor is a man younger than 35 in good health. Some clones in this sample may be carry-over from other donors' samples. The CDR3: CASSLWTPPSTDTQYF. The bases read TGCGCCAGCAGCTTATGGACACCACCTAGCACAGATACGCAGTATTTT.